These T cell receptor beta chains were read from a single sample in a study of blood T cell repertoires in COVID-19. Assay used: immunoSEQ multiplex PCR; TCRdb lists only in-frame clones, some missing. The profile shows fewer than 500,000 clones, roughly 88% of them singletons. The sample comprised PBMCs or T cells enriched from blood (not recorded which). These receptors were obtained from a woman aged 25 to 39 with acute COVID-19. Each CDR3 is given with its conserved first and last residue. Fields, in order: D gene, J gene, V gene, clone size, CDR3 protein, CDR3 DNA. A D gene is named only where the DNA matches it firmly. Clone size is given for some rows only: seen once, a few or many times, or a class if the clone is expanded.

D: -; J: TRBJ2-7; V: TRBV19; size: -; CDR3: CASSVDRTSYEQYF; DNA: TGTGCCAGTAGCGTAGACAGAACCTCCTACGAGCAGTACTTC
D: -; J: TRBJ1-2; V: TRBV2; size: -; CDR3: CASSVAGHYGYTF; DNA: TGTGCCAGCAGTGTTGCGGGGCACTATGGCTACACCTTC
D: -; J: TRBJ1-2; V: TRBV19; size: -; CDR3: CASSPTVLDYGYTF; DNA: TGTGCCAGTAGCCCGACAGTTCTTGACTATGGCTACACCTTC
D: TRBD1; J: TRBJ1-1; V: TRBV6-5; size: -; CDR3: CASSYQQGARAFF; DNA: TGTGCCAGCAGTTATCAGCAGGGGGCGCGAGCTTTCTTT
D: TRBD1; J: TRBJ2-2; V: TRBV7-9; size: -; CDR3: CASSFWQGAITGELFF; DNA: TGTGCCAGCAGCTTTTGGCAGGGGGCGATTACCGGGGAGCTGTTTTTT
D: TRBD1; J: TRBJ2-1; V: TRBV7-6; size: -; CDR3: CASSLVGTGNTYNEQFF; DNA: TGTGCCAGCAGCTTAGTTGGGACAGGGAACACCTACAATGAGCAGTTCTTC
D: TRBD1; J: TRBJ2-1; V: TRBV24-1; size: -; CDR3: CATSDPNYRGSYNEQFF; DNA: TGTGCCACCAGTGACCCTAATTACAGGGGCTCCTACAATGAGCAGTTCTTC
D: -; J: TRBJ2-1; V: TRBV19; size: -; CDR3: CAAQARGGVTGEQFF; DNA: TGTGCCGCACAAGCGAGAGGGGGGGTGACCGGTGAGCAGTTCTTC
D: -; J: TRBJ1-2; V: TRBV19; size: once; CDR3: CASVRREGYGYTF; DNA: TGTGCCAGCGTCCGCAGGGAGGGCTATGGCTACACCTTC
D: -; J: TRBJ1-5; V: TRBV19; size: -; CDR3: CASKRGGQPQHF; DNA: TGTGCCAGTAAAAGGGGTGGTCAGCCCCAGCATTTT
D: TRBD1; J: TRBJ1-2; V: TRBV9; size: -; CDR3: CASSVGTGGGEGYTF; DNA: TGTGCCAGCAGCGTCGGAACAGGGGGAGGAGAAGGCTACACCTTC
D: -; J: TRBJ2-7; V: TRBV14; size: -; CDR3: CASSPGSYEQYF; DNA: TGTGCCAGCAGCCCCGGGAGCTACGAGCAGTACTTC
D: -; J: TRBJ2-3; V: TRBV3-1/TRBV3-2; size: -; CDR3: CASSQDSARTDTQYF; DNA: TGTGCCAGCAGCCAAGATAGTGCACGCACAGATACGCAGTATTTT
D: -; J: TRBJ1-6; V: TRBV3-1/TRBV3-2; size: -; CDR3: CASSRMHKSAASLVQTNSPLHF; DNA: TGTGCCAGCAGCCGCATGCATAAAAGCGCCGCGAGTTTGGTCCAAACAAATTCACCCCTCCACTTT
D: -; J: TRBJ1-2; V: TRBV6-1; size: -; CDR3: CASSDPHGVMSSEGYTF; DNA: TGTGCCAGCAGTGATCCTCACGGGGTGATGTCTTCAGAGGGCTACACCTTC
D: TRBD1; J: TRBJ2-7; V: TRBV24-1; size: once; CDR3: CATSDYLTRDRTFYEQYF; DNA: TGTGCCACCAGTGATTACTTAACCCGGGACAGGACCTTCTACGAGCAGTACTTC
D: -; J: TRBJ2-5; V: TRBV7-2; size: -; CDR3: CASSPQGGEETQYF; DNA: TGTGCCAGCAGCCCGCAGGGGGGCGAAGAGACCCAGTACTTC
D: -; J: TRBJ2-7; V: TRBV7-9; size: few; CDR3: CASSPDWKYEQYF; DNA: TGTGCCAGCAGCCCGGACTGGAAATACGAGCAGTACTTC
D: -; J: TRBJ2-7; V: TRBV5-1; size: -; CDR3: CASSFLGRTYEQYF; DNA: TGCGCCAGCAGCTTCTTGGGGCGAACCTACGAGCAGTACTTC
D: TRBD1; J: TRBJ2-3; V: TRBV27; size: -; CDR3: CASSPGQGRTDTQYF; DNA: TGTGCCAGCAGCCCTGGACAGGGCCGGACAGATACGCAGTATTTT
D: TRBD1; J: TRBJ2-5; V: TRBV7-3; size: once; CDR3: CASSYMTGGTQYF; DNA: TGTGCCAGCAGCTACATGACAGGGGGGACCCAGTACTTC
D: -; J: TRBJ2-2; V: TRBV6-6; size: -; CDR3: CASTQASNTGELFF; DNA: TGTGCCAGCACACAGGCCTCGAACACCGGGGAGCTGTTTTTT
D: -; J: TRBJ1-1; V: TRBV2; size: -; CDR3: CASSGQGLTEAFF; DNA: TGTGCCAGCAGTGGGCAGGGGTTAACTGAAGCTTTCTTT
D: -; J: TRBJ2-6; V: TRBV12-3/TRBV12-4; size: -; CDR3: CASDISGANVLTF; DNA: TGTGCCAGCGACATATCCGGGGCCAACGTCCTGACTTTC
D: TRBD1; J: TRBJ1-6; V: TRBV27; size: -; CDR3: CASSLGDRGWGSPLHF; DNA: TGTGCCAGCAGTCTCGGGGACAGGGGATGGGGTTCACCCCTCCACTTT
D: -; J: TRBJ2-7; V: TRBV18; size: -; CDR3: CASSTRDLGEQYF; DNA: TGTGCCAGCTCAACTCGGGACTTGGGGGAGCAGTACTTC
D: -; J: TRBJ2-3; V: TRBV30; size: -; CDR3: CAWSTGVADTQYF; DNA: TGTGCCTGGAGTACGGGGGTGGCAGATACGCAGTATTTT
D: -; J: TRBJ2-3; V: TRBV24-1; size: -; CDR3: CASTSGGKADTQYF; DNA: TGTGCCTCAACTTCCGGGGGAAAGGCAGATACGCAGTATTTT
D: TRBD2; J: TRBJ2-7; V: TRBV7-9; size: -; CDR3: CASRPSGSSYEQYF; DNA: TGTGCCAGCAGGCCTAGCGGTAGCTCCTACGAGCAGTACTTC
D: -; J: TRBJ1-2; V: TRBV9; size: -; CDR3: CASSAHREKDYGYTF; DNA: TGTGCCAGCAGCGCCCACAGGGAAAAGGACTATGGCTACACCTTC
D: TRBD1; J: TRBJ1-6; V: TRBV24-1; size: -; CDR3: CATSEAWPGGFGNSPLHF; DNA: TGTGCCACCTCTGAAGCTTGGCCAGGGGGCTTTGGGAATTCACCCCTCCACTTT
D: TRBD2; J: TRBJ2-7; V: TRBV6-1; size: few; CDR3: CASSGYAVGGGSEQYF; DNA: TGTGCCAGCAGTGGCTACGCTGTTGGCGGGGGGAGCGAGCAGTACTTC
D: -; J: TRBJ2-3; V: TRBV2; size: -; CDR3: CASRAVSSTDTQYF; DNA: TGTGCCAGCAGGGCGGTCTCAAGCACAGATACGCAGTATTTT
D: -; J: TRBJ1-1; V: TRBV6-5; size: -; CDR3: CASGFLRVTGTEAFF; DNA: TGTGCCAGCGGATTCCTCAGGGTGACGGGCACTGAAGCTTTCTTT
D: -; J: TRBJ1-1; V: TRBV6-2/TRBV6-3; size: -; CDR3: CASRYTGNTEAFF; DNA: TGTGCCAGCAGGTACACGGGGAACACTGAAGCTTTCTTT
D: -; J: TRBJ1-5; V: TRBV15; size: -; CDR3: CATSRVPGTVSNQPQHF; DNA: TGTGCCACCAGCAGAGTTCCGGGAACAGTTAGCAATCAGCCCCAGCATTTT
D: -; J: TRBJ1-3; V: TRBV25-1; size: -; CDR3: CASSEFSQPSGNTIYF; DNA: TGTGCCAGCAGTGAATTCTCACAGCCCTCTGGAAACACCATATATTTT
D: TRBD1; J: TRBJ1-1; V: TRBV19; size: -; CDR3: CASSWGARGAEGTEAFF; DNA: TGTGCCAGTAGTTGGGGGGCCAGGGGGGCCGAGGGCACTGAAGCTTTCTTT
D: -; J: TRBJ2-7; V: TRBV5-1; size: -; CDR3: CASSLQGISSYEQYF; DNA: TGCGCCAGCAGCCTACAGGGTATTTCATCCTACGAGCAGTACTTC
D: -; J: TRBJ2-3; V: TRBV2; size: -; CDR3: CASSEDRGLTDTQYF; DNA: TGTGCCAGCAGTGAAGATCGGGGGTTGACAGATACGCAGTATTTT